The 24 T cell receptor beta chains presented below share a single source sample, sequenced in a study of T and B cells in COVID-19 patients. BIOMED2 TRB-A/B primer pools were used in multiplex TRB PCR. Each CDR3 protein gets one entry after TCRdb re-called the multiplex PCR reads with MiXCR. This table holds 15,000 to 20,000 distinct CDR3 sequences, over 30% found once. TRB was amplified from about 260-540 ng of blood genomic DNA. The sequencing input was blood. The receptors here all came from a human donor with active COVID-19.

The rearrangement uses TRBV27 and TRBJ2-1, with 7 bases fitting TRBD2. From germline, CDR1 is MNHEY and CDR2 SMNVEV (reference sequence). V trimming: 7 bases; J trimming: 2 bases; junction bases outside the gene matches: 17. The CDR3 spans 18 residues. This CDR3 is CASNHRYRAGEAYNEQFF. The CDR3 nucleotides are TGTGCCAGCAACCATCGGTATAGGGCGGGGGAAGCCTACAATGAGCAGTTCTTC.

In its sample, this clonotype was seen a few times. The chain couples TRBV14 to TRBJ1-2; D call uncertain. The CDR3 is 12 amino acids. The germline gives CDR1 SGHDN, CDR2 FVKESK. Deletions cut 1 base from V and 7 bases from J, with 7 bases between. The chain's CDR3 is CASSQVGFGYTF. The CDR3 bases are TGTGCCAGCAGCCAAGTAGGGTTTGGCTACACCTTC.

The J gene is TRBJ1-6, the V gene TRBV19; no definite D call. The CDR3 extends over 17 amino acids. Trimming stripped 5 bases from V and 0 bases from J, with 14 bases between. CDR1 is LNHDA, CDR2 SQIVND, per germline (reference sequence). As DNA, the CDR3 is TGTGCCAGTAGTGGATGGACGGGGAGCTCCTATAATTCACCCCTCCACTTT. Translated, it gives CASSGWTGSSYNSPLHF.

V is TRBV7-2 and J is TRBJ1-5, with a weak D call TRBD1 (6 bases). This CDR3 is 14 amino acids long. Germline CDR1 and CDR2: SGHTA and FQGNSA. The V end lost 5 bases, the J end lost 2 bases, and 10 bases lay between the germline ends. The CDR3 DNA reads as TGTGCCAGCAGCGCTCGGACAGGCAATCAGCCCCAGCATTTT. Amino acids: CASSARTGNQPQHF.

J is TRBJ2-3 and V is TRBV7-2, with TRBD2 matching 9 bases. This CDR3 is built from 14 residues. V dropped 3 bases and J dropped 5; count of bases not matched to a gene: 3. Germline V CDR1 and CDR2: SGHTA, FQGNSA. CDR3: CASSFWRGGDTQYF. DNA for the CDR3: TGTGCCAGCAGCTTTTGGCGGGGGGGAGATACGCAGTATTTT.

The chain carries TRBV20-1 and TRBJ2-3; TRBD2 is a possible D gene (5 bases). The V gene's germline CDR1 is DFQATT and CDR2 SNEGSKA (reference sequence). The CDR3 totals 14 residues. Between the trimmed V and J ends, which lost 6 bases and 0 bases, there was a span of 13 bases. The CDR3 protein is CSADLWTSTDTQYF. The CDR3 region has the DNA TGCAGTGCCGATCTCTGGACTAGCACAGATACGCAGTATTTT.

Sample share makes this clonotype medium-sized. The chain carries TRBV29-1 and TRBJ2-1, with a tentative D call TRBD1 (5 bases). The CDR3 runs 12 residues. Trimming stripped 7 bases from V and 6 bases from J, with 13 bases between. Germline values: CDR1 SQVTM, CDR2 ANQGSEA. CDR3 loop: CSGDGAGNEQFF. The CDR3 coding sequence is TGCAGCGGGGATGGGGCCGGCAATGAGCAGTTCTTC.

For this clonotype: This could be a read error, since a much larger clone is one nucleotide away. This sequence joins TRBV19 and TRBJ2-7; the D gene could be TRBD1 or TRBD2 (5 bases each). CDR3 size: 13 residues. The ends were cut back, 9 bases at V and 3 bases at J, with 15 bases in the middle. Germline V gene sequence: CDR1 LNHDA, CDR2 SQIVND (reference sequence). CDR3 residues: CASVGRGDYEQYF. The CDR3 region has the DNA TGTGCCAGCGTAGGGAGAGGGGACTACGAGCAGTACTTC. The entire variable domain, with the rest obtained from reference TRBV19 and TRBJ2-7, is as follows: DGGITQSPKYLFRKEGQNVTLSCEQNLNHDAMYWYRQDPGQGLRLIYYSQIVNDFQKGDIAEGYSVSREKKESFPLTVTSAQKNPTAFYLCASVGRGDYEQYFGPGTRLTVT.

The chain employs TRBV20-1 and TRBJ2-3; D uncertain. The germline V gene encodes CDR1 DFQATT and CDR2 SNEGSKA (reference sequence). The CDR3 has 14 amino acids. V was shortened by 3 bases and J by 1 base, with 11 bases between the two germline ends. CDR3 loop: CSASSRVGTDTQYF. CDR3 in DNA: TGCAGTGCTAGTTCTAGGGTAGGCACAGATACGCAGTATTTT.

A few counts support this clonotype. The J gene is TRBJ2-5, the V gene TRBV6-5; 13 bases line up with TRBD2. The J segment lost 4 bases and the V segment lost 7 bases, leaving 6 bases of the junction unmatched. Germline CDR1 MNHEY, CDR2 SVGAGI. The CDR3 contains 15 residues. The CDR3 loop is CASIRGLAGRETQYF. The DNA for the CDR3 is TGTGCCAGCATCAGGGGACTAGCGGGGAGAGAGACCCAGTACTTC.

The rearrangement joins TRBV28 to TRBJ1-6, with 7 bases aligning to TRBD1. With 4 bases clipped from V and 6 bases from J, the junction kept 6 bases outside the gene matches. The length of the CDR3 is 15 residues. Germline CDR1 MDHEN, CDR2 SYDVKM. CDR3 nucleotides: TGTGCCAGCAGTTCGCCGGGACAGAGTAATTCACCCCTCCACTTT. Translating it yields CASSSPGQSNSPLHF.

The chain is built from TRBV5-6 and TRBJ2-7; 7 bases line up with TRBD1. The CDR3 has 16 amino acids. The V segment lost 0 bases and the J segment 2 bases; nucleotides outside the gene matches: 8. Germline V gene data show CDR1 as SGHDT and CDR2 as YYEEEE. CDR3 region: CASSLVGPGQTYEQYV. The CDR3 DNA reads as TGTGCCAGCAGCTTGGTGGGCCCGGGACAGACCTACGAGCAGTACGTC.

The chain couples TRBV6-2 or TRBV6-3 to TRBJ2-3; TRBD2 matches at 7 bases. This CDR3 has 17 amino acids. Trimming at V came to 2 bases and at J to 0 bases, leaving 8 bases not matched to a gene. The germline V gene has CDR1 MNHEY and CDR2 SVGEGT. CDR3: CASSYGLGLPSTDTQYF. In DNA, the CDR3 is TGTGCCAGCAGTTACGGTTTGGGACTACCTAGCACAGATACGCAGTATTTT.

This clonotype showed up just once. The V gene is TRBV20-1, the J gene TRBJ1-2; 7 nucleotides match TRBD1. J lost 0 bases, V lost 0 bases, and 4 bases had no gene match. The CDR3 runs to 15 residues. Germline assignment: CDR1 DFQATT and CDR2 SNEGSKA (reference sequence). The DNA of the CDR3 is TGCAGTGCTAGAGACAGGGGGGGAGCTAACTATGGCTACACCTTC. Translated, it gives CSARDRGGANYGYTF.

The rearrangement links TRBV5-1 to TRBJ1-6; the D is unclear. The CDR3 extends over 15 amino acids. Trimming removed 0 bases from V and 8 bases from J, with 12 bases in between. In germline, CDR1 is SGHRS, CDR2 YFSETQ. CDR3 protein: CASSLAPGGDSPLHF. Here the CDR3 DNA reads TGCGCCAGCAGCTTGGCCCCGGGCGGGGATTCACCCCTCCACTTT.

This chain joins TRBV7-9 and TRBJ2-5; D gene unclear. Germline V gene sequence: CDR1 SEHNR, CDR2 FQNEAQ (reference sequence). V was shortened by 4 bases and J by 5 bases, with 17 bases between the two germline ends. The CDR3 runs 15 residues. CDR3 residues: CASSSISPGWETQYF. The CDR3 DNA reads as TGTGCCAGCAGCTCAATTTCCCCGGGTTGGGAGACCCAGTACTTC.

This clonotype was seen just once. The V and J genes are TRBV6-5 and TRBJ2-1, with a weak D call TRBD2 (7 bases). The germline V gene has CDR1 MNHEY and CDR2 SVGAGI. CDR3 length: 12 amino acids. With 11 bases removed from V and 8 bases from J, the gap between germline ends came to 16 bases. The CDR3 spells CASKGGKDEQFF. As DNA, the CDR3 is TGTGCCTCCAAGGGGGGGAAGGATGAGCAGTTCTTC.

This clonotype has just a few counts. The V call is TRBV27, the J call TRBJ2-7; TRBD1 matches 7 bases. This CDR3 is 14 amino acids long. V lost 3 bases, J lost 5 bases, and 7 bases stayed unmatched. Germline CDR1 is MNHEY and CDR2 is SMNVEV (reference sequence). The CDR3: CASSFQGESNEQYF. CDR3 nucleotide sequence: TGTGCCAGCAGTTTTCAGGGGGAAAGTAACGAGCAGTACTTC.

This clonotype qualifies as medium-sized (0.01 to 0.1%). The V gene is TRBV29-1, the J gene TRBJ2-3; tentative D call: TRBD2 (7 bases). Trimming removed 3 bases from V and 6 bases from J, with 19 bases in between. This CDR3 is 15 amino acids long. Germline CDR1 is SQVTM and CDR2 is ANQGSEA. As DNA, the CDR3 is TGCAGCGTTGATGAGGTGGGCGGGGGCGGGGATACGCAGTATTTT. As protein: CSVDEVGGGGDTQYF.

With respect to this clonotype: A junction boundary mismatches the germline segment, possibly from a read error. The V gene is TRBV4-2, the J gene TRBJ1-1; D is possibly TRBD1 (6 bases). This CDR3 comprises 14 residues. CDR1 and CDR2 (germline): LGHNA, YNFKEQ. The CDR3 loop reads CASSHQGWGTEAFF. The CDR3 DNA is TGCGCCAGCAGCCACCAGGGGTGGGGCACTGAAGCTTTCTTT.

A word on this clonotype: One base away lies a much larger clone, so this may be a sequencing read error. This sequence joins TRBV13 and TRBJ2-3, with TRBD2 as a possible D gene (5 bases). Germline loops: CDR1 PRHDT, CDR2 FYEKMQ (reference sequence). The CDR3 has 12 amino acids. V was clipped by 6 bases and J by 6 bases, with 10 bases between them. The CDR3 DNA is TGTGCCAGCAGAGAGGGTAGGGATACGCAGTATTTT. Translated: CASREGRDTQYF.

The chain recombines TRBV18 with TRBJ1-1; D remains ambiguous. V was cut by 3 bases and J by 2 bases, with 7 bases left in between. Germline V gene sequence: CDR1 KGHSH, CDR2 LQKENI. The CDR3 spans 13 residues. The DNA for the CDR3 is TGTGCCAGCTCACCTCGTGGTAACACTGAAGCTTTCTTT. As protein: CASSPRGNTEAFF.

The rearrangement links TRBV20-1 to TRBJ2-1, with 8 bases matching TRBD2. V shed 6 bases, J shed 5 bases, and the junction held 12 bases outside the gene matches. Germline loops: CDR1 DFQATT, CDR2 SNEGSKA (reference sequence). The CDR3 extends over 15 amino acids. The CDR3 DNA follows: TGCAGTGCACAGACGTGGCGGGGGGAAAACAATGAGCAGTTCTTC. Translated, it gives CSAQTWRGENNEQFF.

This clonotype was observed a handful of times. The gene calls are TRBV6-4 and TRBJ2-1; 7 bases align to TRBD2. The CDR3 extends over 14 amino acids. V gave up 3 bases and J gave up 8 bases; unmatched junction bases: 7. Per the germline V gene, CDR1 is MRHNA and CDR2 is SNTAGT. Here the CDR3 reads CASSEAGGGDEQFF. Written as DNA, the CDR3 is TGTGCCAGCAGTGAAGCGGGCGGGGGAGATGAGCAGTTCTTC.